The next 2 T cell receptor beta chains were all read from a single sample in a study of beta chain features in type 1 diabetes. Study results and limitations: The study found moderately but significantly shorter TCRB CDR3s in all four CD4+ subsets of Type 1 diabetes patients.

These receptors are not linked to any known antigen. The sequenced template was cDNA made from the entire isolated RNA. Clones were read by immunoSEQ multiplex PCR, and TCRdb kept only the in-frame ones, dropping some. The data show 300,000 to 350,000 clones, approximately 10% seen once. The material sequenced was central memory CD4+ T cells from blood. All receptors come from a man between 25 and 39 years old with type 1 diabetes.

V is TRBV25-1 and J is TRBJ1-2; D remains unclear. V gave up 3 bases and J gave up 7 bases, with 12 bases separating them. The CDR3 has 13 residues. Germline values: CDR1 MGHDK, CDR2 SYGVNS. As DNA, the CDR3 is TGTGCCAGCAGTGATCCGGCCCCGGGTGGCTACACCTTC. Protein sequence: CASSDPAPGGYTF.

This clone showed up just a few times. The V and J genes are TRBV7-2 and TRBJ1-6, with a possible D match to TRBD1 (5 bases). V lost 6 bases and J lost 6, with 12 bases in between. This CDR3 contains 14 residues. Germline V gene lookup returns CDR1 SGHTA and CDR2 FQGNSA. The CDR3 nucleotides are TGTGCCAGCAGAACCGGGACTACTAATTCACCCCTCCACTTT. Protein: CASRTGTTNSPLHF. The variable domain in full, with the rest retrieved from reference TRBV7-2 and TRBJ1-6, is GAGVSQSPSNKVTEKGKDVELRCDPISGHTALYWYRQSLGQGLEFLIYFQGNSAPDKSGLPSDRFSAERTGGSVSTLTIQRTQQEDSAVYLCASRTGTTNSPLHFGNGTRLTVT.